The clone carrying this TCR beta chain was observed a handful of times. The sample belongs to a study of Graves' ophthalmopathy and Graves' hyperthyroidism. This CDR3 comprises 13 residues. The V end was cut by 0 bases, the J end by 5 bases, with 7 bases between. Germline CDR1 LNHNV, CDR2 YYDKDF (reference sequence). For repertoire sequencing, the TCR beta CDR3 regions were amplified from RNA transcripts. HTBI primers primed a first-round RT-PCR, and a second-round multiplex PCR followed. TCRdb re-derived calls from the multiplex PCR reads in MiXCR, one entry per CDR3 protein. Of roughly 600,000 distinct CDR3 sequences in the sample, under 40% are singletons; the top ten hold roughly 4.5%.

The sequence derives from an adult man with Graves' hyperthyroidism. The chain employs TRBV15 and TRBJ2-5, with D tentatively TRBD1 or TRBD2 (5 bases each). Sequencing used peripheral blood or thyroid tissue (not recorded which). The DNA of the CDR3 is TGTGCCACCAGCAGAGATGAGGGGGAGACCCAGTACTTC. Translating it yields CATSRDEGETQYF.